The source of this T cell receptor (beta chain) is a study of T cells after yellow fever vaccination. Regarding this clonotype: As yet, its antigen is unknown.

TCRdb re-derived calls from the 5' RACE reads in MiXCR, one entry per CDR3 protein. This table has 300,000 to 400,000 distinct CDR3 sequences, roughly an eighth appearing once. Per germline, CDR1 LGHNA and CDR2 YSLEER. The CDR3 totals 14 residues. Trimming shortened V by 4 bases and J by 11 bases, and 20 bases separated the two germline ends. Findings and limits, study-wide: Abundant clonotypes from the bulk population could get into FACS-sorted repertoires as contaminants.

The sequences come from CD4+ T cells sorted from PBMCs, collected 15 days after the yellow fever booster vaccination. This chain connects TRBV4-3 to TRBJ1-1, with a possible D match to TRBD1 (6 bases). The clonotype comes from a man younger than 35 who received the YFV17D yellow fever vaccine. The CDR3 DNA follows: TGCGCCAGCAGCCGAGATACAGGGTATCCCTCGGCTTTCTTT. Amino acids: CASSRDTGYPSAFF.